Listed below are T cell receptor beta chains from one sample, sequenced in a study of PD-1 blockade in classical Hodgkin lymphoma. Sequenced by immunoSEQ multiplex PCR; TCRdb stores in-frame clones only, minus some. The sample shows approximately 30,000 clones, roughly 72% of them seen only once. The source material was peripheral blood mononuclear cells (PBMCs), sampled before the fourth cycle of nivolumab. These TCRs come from a human donor with classical Hodgkin lymphoma. The conserved cysteine and the conserved F or W are not part of the CDR3 here. The order of the fields is V gene, CDR3 protein.

TRBV7-8	ASSLGTSGNEQF
TRBV14	ASSQVLGPAAEAF
TRBV19	ASSRGAGELF
TRBV7-2	ASSPRWGDNEQF
TRBV27	ASKRGAPGTITEAF
TRBV19	ASTSGQDGYEQY
TRBV6-1	ASSEVGTGWEKLF
TRBV6-6	ASSYSGPSYEQY
TRBV6-5	ASGYLQGTEAF
TRBV5-8	ASSHVTANQPQH
TRBV7-9	ASNRVGGNTGELF
TRBV29-1	SVFTGVRDNEQF
TRBV18	ASSPGQGSSREQY
TRBV27	ASSFLSYMNTEAF
TRBV5-1	ASSLTGGSETQY
TRBV23-1	ASSQPRGQGTNYGYT
TRBV19	ASSMRDRGHFYEQY
TRBV2	ASSADGARGETQY
TRBV9	ASSASGGPYEQY
TRBV4-1	ASSQDLGVTETQY
TRBV2	ASSPGAGEGDEQF
TRBV30	AWCPPGGAGGYGYT
TRBV30	AWSEGTDTQY
TRBV4-1	ASSQDNRGTGNTIY
TRBV4-3	ASSQDRQIPLGVNEQF
TRBV2	ASSDNYRETQY
TRBV25-1	ASSESPSDRMGYT